The next 26 T cell receptor beta chains were all read from a single sample in a study of beta chain features in type 1 diabetes. Broader study findings: Shorter TCRB CDR3s, moderately but significantly so, were found in Type 1 diabetes patients in all four CD4+ subsets.

These receptors have no identified antigens. The study reverse transcribed the entire isolated RNA, so it sequenced expressed TCRB transcripts. Assay used: immunoSEQ multiplex PCR; TCRdb lists only in-frame clones, some missing. Here the sample spans more than 100,000 clones, approximately 16% being singletons. Sequenced input: central memory CD4+ T cells from blood. All receptors come from a man aged 30 to 39 with type 1 diabetes.

This clone was counted only a few times. In DNA form, the CDR3 reads TGTGCCAGCAGCTTGGGACAGGGGGCGCAGGACACTGAAGCTTTCTTT. Translating gives CASSLGQGAQDTEAFF. The chain couples TRBV7-9 to TRBJ1-1; 12 nucleotides align to TRBD1. This CDR3 has 16 amino acids. The trim removed 3 bases at V and 3 bases at J, leaving 5 bases unmatched. The germline CDR1 and CDR2 sequences are SEHNR and FQNEAQ (reference sequence).

In its sample, this clone was seen a few times. The gene calls are TRBV30 and TRBJ2-7, with 7 bases matching TRBD1. Germline-derived CDR1 and CDR2 are GTSNPN and SVGIG (reference sequence). V lost 2 bases and J lost 2; bases outside the gene matches: 3. The CDR3 runs 13 residues. Here the CDR3 DNA reads TGTGCCTGGAGTAAAGGGGGCCCCTACGAGCAGTACTTC. Protein product: CAWSKGGPYEQYF. Looking up the rest from reference TRBV30 and TRBJ2-7 gives the full variable domain: SQTIHQWPATLVQPVGSPLSLECTVEGTSNPNLYWYRQAAGRGLQLLFYSVGIGQISSEVPQNLSASRPQDRQFILSSKKLLLSDSGFYLCAWSKGGPYEQYFGPGTRLTVT.

The chain combines TRBV5-6 with TRBJ2-3; 9 nucleotides align to TRBD1. The J segment lost 3 bases and the V segment lost 4 bases, leaving 9 bases of the junction unmatched. The CDR3 covers 16 residues. Germline CDR1 and CDR2: SGHDT and YYEEEE. CDR3 loop: CASSTSGTGNTDTQYF. Written as DNA, the CDR3 is TGTGCCAGCAGCACCTCCGGGACAGGGAATACAGATACGCAGTATTTT. The full variable domain, rest sourced from reference TRBV5-6 and TRBJ2-3, is DAGVTQSPTHLIKTRGQQVTLRCSPKSGHDTVSWYQQALGQGPQFIFQYYEEEERQRGNFPDRFSGHQFPNYSSELNVNALLLGDSALYLCASSTSGTGNTDTQYFGPGTRLTVL.

This clone showed up just a few times. The rearrangement links TRBV25-1 to TRBJ2-1, with 8 bases matching TRBD1. V was clipped by 6 bases and J by 6 bases; unmatched bases: 7. Germline V gene data show CDR1 as MGHDK and CDR2 as SYGVNS. The CDR3 extends over 14 amino acids. The DNA of the CDR3 is TGTGCCAGCAGAAGGGCAGGGGGCTTCAATGAGCAGTTCTTC. It translates to CASRRAGGFNEQFF.

This clone appeared a few times. The gene calls are TRBV6-6 and TRBJ2-2, with 8 bases identical to TRBD1. This CDR3 comprises 16 residues. Looked up from germline, CDR1 is MNHNY and CDR2 is SVGAGI (reference sequence). Trimming took 2 bases from V and 1 from J; bases not matched to a gene: 3. The CDR3 bases are TGTGCCAGCAGTTACGGAGGGACAGGGAACACCGGGGAGCTGTTTTTT. Translating it yields CASSYGGTGNTGELFF.

The chain has TRBV5-6 and TRBJ1-6; D possibly corresponds to TRBD1 (6 bases). The V end lost 3 bases, the J end lost 9 bases, and 13 bases lay between the germline ends. This CDR3 is 14 amino acids long. Germline V gene sequence: CDR1 SGHDT, CDR2 YYEEEE. CDR3 DNA sequence: TGTGCCAGCAGCTCACAGGGTGCTTCTTCACCCCTCCACTTT. Translation gives CASSSQGASSPLHF. The variable domain in full, completed from reference TRBV5-6 and TRBJ1-6, reads DAGVTQSPTHLIKTRGQQVTLRCSPKSGHDTVSWYQQALGQGPQFIFQYYEEEERQRGNFPDRFSGHQFPNYSSELNVNALLLGDSALYLCASSSQGASSPLHFGNGTRLTVT.

The chain links TRBV7-2 to TRBJ2-7, with 13 bases fitting TRBD2. This CDR3 comprises 14 residues. Germline lookup yields CDR1 SGHTA and CDR2 FQGNSA. With 6 bases clipped from V and 2 bases from J, the junction kept 1 base outside the gene matches. CDR3 nucleotides: TGTGCCAGCAGACTAGCGGGGGGGACCTACGAGCAGTACTTC. Translating it yields CASRLAGGTYEQYF.

This clone was observed a handful of times. The chain couples TRBV7-9 to TRBJ2-2; D is tentatively TRBD1 or TRBD2 (6 bases each). V lost 5 bases and J 1 base, leaving 14 bases between the germline ends. In germline, CDR1 is SEHNR, CDR2 FQNEAQ (reference sequence). The CDR3 has 16 amino acids. As DNA, the CDR3 is TGTGCCAGCAGCGCCTACGGGGGCCGGAACACCGGGGAGCTGTTTTTT. The encoded protein is CASSAYGGRNTGELFF.

The chain uses TRBV9 and TRBJ2-1; 8 bases line up with TRBD1. Trimming at V came to 0 bases and at J to 8 bases, leaving 10 bases not matched to a gene. The length of the CDR3 is 16 residues. Germline V gene data show CDR1 as SGDLS and CDR2 as YYNGEE. The CDR3 sequence is CASSVVLGQGEDEQFF. The CDR3 DNA is TGTGCCAGCAGCGTAGTCCTTGGACAGGGTGAAGATGAGCAGTTCTTC.

This clone showed up just a few times. The rearrangement uses TRBV6-1 and TRBJ1-5; D is possibly TRBD1 (6 bases). This CDR3 spans 15 amino acids. Germline V gene sequence: CDR1 MNHNS, CDR2 SASEGT. V gave up 6 bases and J gave up 1 base, with 13 bases separating them. The CDR3 is CASSAQGPSNQPQHF. The CDR3 nucleotides read TGTGCCAGCAGCGCTCAGGGGCCCAGCAATCAGCCCCAGCATTTT.

The chain combines TRBV4-3 with TRBJ2-3, with a weak D call TRBD1 (6 bases). The germline V and J ends were trimmed by 4 bases and 0 bases, with 11 bases remaining between them. In germline, CDR1 is LGHNA, CDR2 YSLEER. The CDR3 contains 15 residues. The CDR3 DNA reads TGCGCCAGCAGCCGATACAGGGCTAGCACAGATACGCAGTATTTT. It is translated as CASSRYRASTDTQYF.

The chain is built from TRBV28 and TRBJ2-3; TRBD1 agrees at 7 bases. Germline CDR1 is MDHEN and CDR2 is SYDVKM. The CDR3 has 15 amino acids. V trimming: 1 base; J trimming: 5 bases; junction bases outside the gene matches: 6. DNA of the CDR3: TGTGCCAGCAGTTTATACAGGGGTGGTTTAGATACGCAGTATTTT. Its translation is CASSLYRGGLDTQYF.

This clone was detected only once. CDR3 region: CASSEIQWTGGKNTGELFF. CDR3 DNA sequence: TGTGCCAGCAGTGAAATACAATGGACAGGGGGGAAGAACACCGGGGAGCTGTTTTTT. V is TRBV6-1 and J is TRBJ2-2; 10 nucleotides align to TRBD1. The germline CDR1 and CDR2 sequences are MNHNS and SASEGT. J lost 1 base, V lost 2 bases, and 10 bases had no gene match. The CDR3 is 19 amino acids.

The CDR3 DNA reads TGCAGTGCACTAAGCCCAGGCGAGCAGTACTTC. Translation: CSALSPGEQYF. The V gene is TRBV20-1, the J gene TRBJ2-7; D gene unclear. The CDR3 contains 11 residues. The germline V gene has CDR1 DFQATT and CDR2 SNEGSKA (reference sequence). Trimming removed 6 bases at V and 6 bases at J, with 12 bases between.

This chain connects TRBV7-3 to TRBJ2-5; D assignment may be TRBD1 or TRBD2 (6 bases each). The CDR3 runs to 16 residues. Germline V gives CDR1 SGHTA, CDR2 FQGTGA. V was cut by 2 bases and J by 5 bases, with 18 bases left in between. CDR3 coding DNA: TGTGCCAGCAGCTTATCGGTAGGAGGGGGAGTGGAGACCCAGTACTTC. Its translation: CASSLSVGGGVETQYF.

The chain carries TRBV7-9 and TRBJ1-6; D uncertain. V lost 4 bases and J 5 bases, leaving 6 bases between the germline ends. The CDR3 runs 13 residues. Germline-derived CDR1 and CDR2 are SEHNR and FQNEAQ (reference sequence). The CDR3 DNA is TGTGCCAGCAGCTACACCGATAATTCACCCCTCCACTTT. Protein sequence: CASSYTDNSPLHF.

The chain joins TRBV18 to TRBJ1-5, with 8 positions matching TRBD1. V lost 5 bases, J lost 4 bases, and 4 bases stayed unmatched. This CDR3 has 14 residues. The germline CDR1 and CDR2 sequences are KGHSH and LQKENI. CDR3: CASSTGQGNQPQHF. In nucleotides, the CDR3 is TGTGCCAGCTCAACCGGACAGGGTAATCAGCCCCAGCATTTT.

The V gene is TRBV2, the J gene TRBJ1-1; 9 bases fit TRBD1. The ends lost 6 bases at V and 3 bases at J; junction bases unmatched: 2. The CDR3 sequence is 13 residues long. Germline CDR1 reads SNHLY; CDR2 reads FYNNEI. CDR3 sequence: CASRGTGHTEAFF. CDR3 DNA sequence: TGTGCCAGCAGGGGGACAGGGCACACTGAAGCTTTCTTT.

The genes are TRBV7-2 and TRBJ2-4; 9 bases agree with TRBD2. CDR1 is SGHTA and CDR2 is FQGNSA in the germline V gene. Losses at the gene ends were 6 bases for V and 5 bases for J; bases not matched to a gene: 11. CDR3 length: 16 amino acids. The CDR3 DNA is TGTGCCAGCAGTTATCCCGGCGGGGGGGCGGAAAACATTCAGTACTTC. Translated: CASSYPGGGAENIQYF.

The genes are TRBV5-1 and TRBJ1-1; D remains ambiguous. CDR1 is SGHRS, CDR2 YFSETQ, per germline. The V and J ends lost 4 bases and 4 bases respectively, with 11 bases between them. The CDR3 runs to 13 residues. The CDR3 loop reads CASSASTGTEAFF. The CDR3 nucleotides read TGCGCCAGCAGCGCGTCGACGGGCACTGAAGCTTTCTTT.

This clone was counted between two and nine times. This CDR3 is CSVSGAAGGTDTQYF. The CDR3 DNA follows: TGCAGCGTTAGTGGCGCCGCGGGGGGCACAGATACGCAGTATTTT. The chain has TRBV29-1 and TRBJ2-3; 7 bases line up with TRBD2. Germline lookup yields CDR1 SQVTM and CDR2 ANQGSEA. V dropped 5 bases and J dropped 1; count of bases not matched to a gene: 9. The CDR3 extends over 15 amino acids.

The DNA for the CDR3 is TGCAGCGTTGGGAGCACAGATACGCAGTATTTT. Its protein product is CSVGSTDTQYF. This chain links TRBV29-1 with TRBJ2-3, with D unresolved. CDR1 SQVTM and CDR2 ANQGSEA come from the germline V gene. The CDR3 runs 11 residues. Between the trimmed V and J ends, which lost 4 bases and 0 bases, there was a span of 2 bases.

The chain joins TRBV9 to TRBJ1-4; 11 bases map to TRBD1. CDR1 and CDR2 (germline): SGDLS, YYNGEE. This CDR3 spans 15 amino acids. V gave up 8 bases and J gave up 2 bases; unmatched junction bases: 5. The CDR3 sequence is CASGDRGATNEKLFF. The CDR3 bases are TGTGCCAGTGGGGACAGGGGGGCGACTAATGAAAAACTGTTTTTT.

This chain joins TRBV11-2 and TRBJ2-7; D uncertain. CDR1 is SGHAT and CDR2 is FQNNGV in the germline V gene. The CDR3 contains 12 residues. V was trimmed by 4 bases and J by 2 bases, leaving 6 bases between them. The CDR3 nucleotides are TGTGCCAGCAGCTCACAAGCCTACGAGCAGTACTTC. Translating gives CASSSQAYEQYF.

There are a few counts of this clone. The chain recombines TRBV2 with TRBJ2-7, with TRBD1 as a possible D gene (5 bases). The ends were cut back, 4 bases at V and 7 bases at J, with 14 bases in the middle. The V gene's germline CDR1 is SNHLY and CDR2 FYNNEI. The CDR3 totals 13 residues. The CDR3 region is CASSARVVQEQYF. The CDR3 nucleotides read TGTGCCAGCAGTGCCAGGGTGGTACAAGAGCAGTACTTC.

This clone occurred a few times. The chain is built from TRBV18 and TRBJ2-3; 8 bases are shared with TRBD2. Trimming cost V 0 bases and J 2 bases; bases outside gene matches: 4. The CDR3 totals 16 residues. Per the germline V gene, CDR1 is KGHSH and CDR2 is LQKENI. This chain's CDR3 is CASSPPSGGYTDTQYF. The CDR3 nucleotides are TGTGCCAGCTCACCACCAAGCGGGGGATACACAGATACGCAGTATTTT. Full variable domain (outside the CDR3, taken from reference TRBV18 and TRBJ2-3): NAGVMQNPRHLVRRRGQEARLRCSPMKGHSHVYWYRQLPEEGLKFMVYLQKENIIDESGMPKERFSAEFPKEGPSILRIQQVVRGDSAAYFCASSPPSGGYTDTQYFGPGTRLTVL.